The 30 T cell receptor beta chains reported below all come from one sample, sequenced in a study of blood T cell repertoires in COVID-19. Libraries were prepared by immunoSEQ multiplex PCR; TCRdb keeps only in-frame clonotypes and omits some of them. This sample has tens of thousands of clones; 70% to 85% occur once, and the top ten carry around 16%. The sample was peripheral blood. These TCRs come from a man older than 75 with active COVID-19.

This clone was recorded only once. This chain uses TRBV6-2 or TRBV6-3 with TRBJ2-3; 9 bases are a match to TRBD1. The V gene end was trimmed by 0 bases and the J gene end by 4 bases; junction bases not matched to a gene: 5. The CDR3 extends over 16 amino acids. Germline V CDR1 and CDR2: MNHEY, SVGEGT. The CDR3 protein is CASSYSRTGAPDTQYF. CDR3 coding DNA: TGTGCCAGCAGTTACTCGAGGACAGGGGCCCCAGATACGCAGTATTTT.

This chain links TRBV7-2 with TRBJ2-7, with TRBD2 matching over 12 bases. The CDR3 runs 16 residues. CDR1 and CDR2 from the germline V gene are SGHTA and FQGNSA. The V and J ends lost 5 bases and 2 bases, in that order; junction bases with no gene match: 7. The CDR3 here is CASSKRASGGAYEQYF. CDR3 nucleotides: TGTGCCAGCAGCAAAAGGGCTAGCGGGGGGGCCTACGAGCAGTACTTC.

This CDR3 is CASSEIGVTREKLFF. DNA of the CDR3: TGTGCCAGCAGCGAAATAGGGGTGACGCGTGAAAAACTGTTTTTT. The chain employs TRBV5-4 and TRBJ1-4; D possibly corresponds to TRBD1 (5 bases). The CDR3 length is 15 residues. Germline V gives CDR1 SGHNT, CDR2 YYREEE (reference sequence). Trimming pared 4 bases from V and 7 bases from J, leaving 17 bases between.

The gene calls are TRBV28 and TRBJ1-1, with D tentatively TRBD1 (6 bases). The CDR3 runs to 12 residues. The V end was cut by 8 bases, the J end by 4 bases, with 11 bases between. The germline gives CDR1 MDHEN, CDR2 SYDVKM. CDR3 loop: CASSPRGTEAFF. In DNA form, the CDR3 reads TGTGCCAGCTCCCCCAGGGGCACTGAAGCTTTCTTT.

This clone was recorded only once. The CDR3 loop reads CASSQGSPGSGNEQFF. The CDR3 DNA sequence: TGCGCCAGCAGCCAAGGTAGCCCGGGTAGCGGGAATGAGCAGTTCTTC. The V and J genes are TRBV4-1 and TRBJ2-1; 7 bases match TRBD2. CDR3 length: 16 residues. CDR1 MGHRA and CDR2 YSYEKL come from the germline V gene. V was clipped by 1 base and J by 7 bases; unmatched bases: 10.

The chain links TRBV30 to TRBJ2-7; 7 positions match TRBD1. The ends lost 0 bases at V and 2 bases at J; junction bases unmatched: 4. The germline CDR1 and CDR2 sequences are GTSNPN and SVGIG (reference sequence). This CDR3 is built from 14 residues. Here the CDR3 DNA reads TGTGCCTGGAGTGTAGGGACAGTTGCCTACGAGCAGTACTTC. This gives the protein CAWSVGTVAYEQYF. Full variable domain (outside the CDR3, taken from reference TRBV30 and TRBJ2-7): SQTIHQWPATLVQPVGSPLSLECTVEGTSNPNLYWYRQAAGRGLQLLFYSVGIGQISSEVPQNLSASRPQDRQFILSSKKLLLSDSGFYLCAWSVGTVAYEQYFGPGTRLTVT.

The chain recombines TRBV7-2 with TRBJ1-5, with TRBD1 matching over 8 bases. V dropped 2 bases and J dropped 2; count of bases not matched to a gene: 5. The germline gives CDR1 SGHTA, CDR2 FQGNSA. The CDR3 is 16 residues long. This chain's CDR3 is CASSLTSGQGNQPQHF. For the CDR3, the DNA is TGTGCCAGCAGCTTAACTTCGGGACAGGGCAATCAGCCCCAGCATTTT.

This clone has just a few counts. The rearrangement links TRBV19 to TRBJ1-1, with D possibly being TRBD1 (5 bases). The CDR3 is made up of 13 amino acids. In germline, CDR1 is LNHDA, CDR2 SQIVND (reference sequence). The germline V and J ends were trimmed by 4 bases and 4 bases, with 10 bases remaining between them. CDR3 loop: CASSKQGPTEAFF. In DNA form, the CDR3 reads TGTGCCAGTAGTAAGCAGGGCCCCACTGAAGCTTTCTTT.

The chain joins TRBV5-6 to TRBJ1-1; a possible D gene is TRBD1 (5 bases). Germline V gene data show CDR1 as SGHDT and CDR2 as YYEEEE. V was trimmed by 4 bases and J by 5 bases, leaving 18 bases between them. The CDR3 is made up of 15 amino acids. The CDR3 reads CASSVGALFVTEAFF. The CDR3 DNA reads as TGTGCCAGCAGCGTTGGGGCCTTATTCGTGACTGAAGCTTTCTTT.

The CDR3, as DNA: TGTGCCATCAACGGTCTGTCAGGGGGAAGGGCCGGGGAGCTGTTTTTT. As protein: CAINGLSGGRAGELFF. J is TRBJ2-2 and V is TRBV10-3; 7 bases fit TRBD1. The CDR3 consists of 16 residues. J lost 6 bases, V lost 7 bases, and 14 bases had no gene match. Germline lookup yields CDR1 ENHRY and CDR2 SYGVKD.

The DNA for the CDR3 is TGTGCCAGCAGGCGGGGGGGTTCAAATGAGCAGTTCTTC. Protein sequence: CASRRGGSNEQFF. The V and J genes are TRBV6-5 and TRBJ2-1; 9 bases are shared with TRBD2. J gave up 7 bases and V 6 bases, and 4 bases lay outside the gene matches. Germline CDR1 is MNHEY and CDR2 is SVGAGI. CDR3 length: 13 amino acids.

The rearrangement links TRBV7-8 to TRBJ2-5; D may be TRBD2 (5 bases). CDR3 length equals 16 residues. V was clipped by 7 bases and J by 7 bases, with 25 bases between them. The germline V gene has CDR1 SGHVS and CDR2 FQNEAQ. The CDR3 spells CASTPSLRADAWTQYF. CDR3 nucleotides: TGTGCCAGCACCCCCTCACTGCGGGCAGACGCTTGGACCCAGTACTTC.

The chain carries TRBV6-5 and TRBJ2-1, with D possibly TRBD2 on 7 matching bases. CDR1 MNHEY and CDR2 SVGAGI come from the germline V gene. V lost 8 bases, J lost 9 bases, and 17 bases lay in between. CDR3 length equals 13 residues. Here the CDR3 reads CASDRFWGGEQFF. CDR3 DNA: TGTGCCAGCGACAGGTTCTGGGGGGGTGAGCAGTTCTTC.

J is TRBJ2-7 and V is TRBV5-1; D call uncertain. The V end lost 0 bases, the J end lost 0 bases, and 7 bases lay between the germline ends. This CDR3 comprises 14 residues. Germline V lookup: CDR1 SGHRS, CDR2 YFSETQ. The CDR3 sequence: CASSLEQYSYEQYF. The DNA for the CDR3 is TGCGCCAGCAGCTTGGAACAGTACTCCTACGAGCAGTACTTC.

The V and J genes are TRBV27 and TRBJ2-3; 12 positions match TRBD2. Germline values: CDR1 MNHEY, CDR2 SMNVEV (reference sequence). The CDR3 consists of 17 residues. V trimming: 5 bases; J trimming: 6 bases; junction bases outside the gene matches: 12. This CDR3 is CASSPRLAGANMDTQYF. CDR3 coding DNA: TGTGCCAGCAGTCCCAGACTAGCGGGGGCAAATATGGATACGCAGTATTTT.

The rearrangement links TRBV3-1 (or the pseudogene TRBV3-2) to TRBJ1-2, with D maybe TRBD1 (5 bases). Between the trimmed V and J ends, which lost 3 bases and 1 base, there was a span of 6 bases. The germline gives CDR1 LGHDT, CDR2 YNNKEL (reference sequence). The CDR3 runs to 13 residues. DNA for the CDR3: TGTGCCAGCAGCCAGGGGGGTAACTATGGCTACACCTTC. Protein: CASSQGGNYGYTF.

The chain couples TRBV3-1 (or the pseudogene TRBV3-2) to TRBJ2-1; 8 nucleotides agree with TRBD2. The CDR3 consists of 14 residues. Per the germline V gene, CDR1 is LGHDT and CDR2 is YNNKEL (reference sequence). V dropped 2 bases and J dropped 4; count of bases not matched to a gene: 1. CDR3 amino acids: CASSQSGGYNEQFF. CDR3 nucleotides: TGTGCCAGCAGCCAAAGCGGGGGTTACAATGAGCAGTTCTTC.

The V and J genes are TRBV5-8 and TRBJ2-3, with TRBD1 as a possible D gene (6 bases). CDR1 is SGHTS and CDR2 is YDEGEE in the germline V gene. Between the trimmed V and J ends, which lost 4 bases and 0 bases, there was a span of 18 bases. This CDR3 has 17 residues. The CDR3 region has the DNA TGTGCCAGCAGCAAAGAGAACAGGGCTTTCAGCACAGATACGCAGTATTTT. It translates to CASSKENRAFSTDTQYF.

This chain connects TRBV5-6 to TRBJ2-2; TRBD2 agrees at 16 bases. V was pared by 6 bases and J by 4 bases, with 12 bases of the junction left unmatched. This CDR3 contains 19 residues. Germline values: CDR1 SGHDT, CDR2 YYEEEE. Here the CDR3 reads CASNRPGLAGGPSTGELFF. CDR3 nucleotides: TGTGCCAGCAACCGACCGGGACTAGCGGGAGGGCCGAGCACCGGGGAGCTGTTTTTT. The full variable domain, in which reference TRBV5-6 and TRBJ2-2 provide the parts outside the CDR3, is DAGVTQSPTHLIKTRGQQVTLRCSPKSGHDTVSWYQQALGQGPQFIFQYYEEEERQRGNFPDRFSGHQFPNYSSELNVNALLLGDSALYLCASNRPGLAGGPSTGELFFGEGSRLTVL.

V and J are TRBV11-2 and TRBJ1-2; 8 nucleotides align to TRBD1. From germline, CDR1 is SGHAT and CDR2 FQNNGV. The CDR3 totals 14 residues. V trimming: 5 bases; J trimming: 3 bases; junction bases outside the gene matches: 5. The CDR3: CASSTRTGYYGYTF. The CDR3 bases are TGTGCCAGCAGCACACGGACAGGGTACTATGGCTACACCTTC.

The V gene is TRBV29-1, the J gene TRBJ1-6; possible D gene TRBD1, 5 bases. This CDR3 region has 13 residues. Germline-derived CDR1 and CDR2 are SQVTM and ANQGSEA. In DNA form, the CDR3 reads TGCAGGGCTGGAGGGGTCGATAATTCACCCCTCCACTTT. It is translated as CRAGGVDNSPLHF. The whole variable domain, remainder taken from reference TRBV29-1 and TRBJ1-6, is SAVISQKPSRDICQRGTSLTIQCQVDSQVTMMFWYRQQPGQSLTLIATANQGSEATYESGFVIDKFPISRPNLTFSTLTVSNMSPEDSSIYLCRAGGVDNSPLHFGNGTRLTVT.

The rearrangement links TRBV28 to TRBJ1-1; maybe TRBD1 (6 bases). The CDR3 runs 16 residues. The V and J ends lost 6 bases and 5 bases respectively, with 22 bases between them. CDR1 is MDHEN, CDR2 SYDVKM, per germline. The CDR3 nucleotides read TGTGCCAGCAGACTCTTCGGGGGCGGGAGGAGGACTGAAGCTTTCTTT. Its protein product is CASRLFGGGRRTEAFF.

This chain uses TRBV28 with TRBJ1-2; D is perhaps TRBD1 (6 bases). The CDR3 spans 15 residues. Germline values: CDR1 MDHEN, CDR2 SYDVKM. Trimming removed 3 bases at V and 0 bases at J, with 11 bases between. The CDR3 DNA follows: TGTGCCAGCAGTTTCATGGGGGCCGCTAACTATGGCTACACCTTC. It translates to CASSFMGAANYGYTF.

In the case of this clone: The junction and the germline gene differ at one end; a read error may be behind it. This chain connects TRBV10-2 to TRBJ2-5, with 7 bases matching TRBD1. CDR1 is WSHSY and CDR2 is SAAADI in the germline V gene. This CDR3 contains 13 residues. The CDR3: CASSGQARETQYF. CDR3 nucleotides: TGCGCCAGTAGTGGACAGGCCCGAGAGACCCAGTACTTC.

In DNA form, the CDR3 reads TGTGCCAGCAGCCAACCATACCCACAGGGAGAAGGCTATGGCTACACCTTC. This sequence encodes CASSQPYPQGEGYGYTF. The chain employs TRBV3-1 (or the pseudogene TRBV3-2) and TRBJ1-2; TRBD1 is a possible D gene (6 bases). Trimming left V 2 bases short and J 4 bases short, with 20 bases between. This CDR3 spans 17 amino acids. Germline V gene lookup returns CDR1 LGHDT and CDR2 YNNKEL (reference sequence).

V gene TRBV19 combines with J gene TRBJ2-1; D is unclear. CDR1 is LNHDA and CDR2 is SQIVND in the germline V gene (reference sequence). Trimming stripped 3 bases from V and 7 bases from J, with 16 bases between. This CDR3 has 15 amino acids. CDR3 sequence (DNA): TGTGCCAGTAGTATTTGGTCTAGAGCCGCTAATGAGCAGTTCTTC. It encodes CASSIWSRAANEQFF.

V and J are TRBV7-2 and TRBJ1-1; TRBD1 is a possible D gene (5 bases). Trimming pared 1 base from V and 4 bases from J, leaving 13 bases between. The CDR3 totals 15 residues. Germline V gives CDR1 SGHTA, CDR2 FQGNSA. CDR3 amino acids: CASSLDHRRGTEAFF. The CDR3 DNA sequence: TGTGCCAGCAGCTTAGACCACAGGCGGGGCACTGAAGCTTTCTTT. Based on the CDR3 plus reference TRBV7-2 and TRBJ1-1, the full variable domain is GAGVSQSPSNKVTEKGKDVELRCDPISGHTALYWYRQSLGQGLEFLIYFQGNSAPDKSGLPSDRFSAERTGGSVSTLTIQRTQQEDSAVYLCASSLDHRRGTEAFFGQGTRLTVV.

This clone was observed once. The chain is built from TRBV29-1 and TRBJ2-7, with TRBD1 matching 10 bases. Trimming at V came to 7 bases and at J to 1 base, leaving 7 bases not matched to a gene. Germline V CDR1 and CDR2: SQVTM, ANQGSEA. The CDR3 runs to 14 residues. The CDR3 DNA is TGCAGCGCCGGAGGGGGACAGGGGTCCTACGAGCAGTACTTC. Translating it yields CSAGGGQGSYEQYF.

The chain has TRBV11-2 and TRBJ2-7; D is unclear. Germline CDR1 is SGHAT and CDR2 is FQNNGV. V was shortened by 5 bases and J by 4 bases, with 15 bases between the two germline ends. The CDR3 length is 14 residues. The CDR3 nucleotides read TGTGCCAGCAGCCCCATCTCCCGGCGGTACGAGCAGTACTTC. Translated: CASSPISRRYEQYF.

The chain is built from TRBV14 and TRBJ2-3; D possibly corresponds to TRBD1 (5 bases). From germline, CDR1 is SGHDN and CDR2 FVKESK. The CDR3 is made up of 15 amino acids. The ends were cut back, 1 base at V and 1 base at J, with 9 bases in the middle. The CDR3 DNA follows: TGTGCCAGCAGCCAAGGCTCCAGGGGCACAGATACGCAGTATTTT. Protein sequence: CASSQGSRGTDTQYF. The entire variable domain, with the rest obtained from reference TRBV14 and TRBJ2-3, is as follows: EAGVTQFPSHSVIEKGQTVTLRCDPISGHDNLYWYRRVMGKEIKFLLHFVKESKQDESGMPNNRFLAERTGGTYSTLKVQPAELEDSGVYFCASSQGSRGTDTQYFGPGTRLTVL.